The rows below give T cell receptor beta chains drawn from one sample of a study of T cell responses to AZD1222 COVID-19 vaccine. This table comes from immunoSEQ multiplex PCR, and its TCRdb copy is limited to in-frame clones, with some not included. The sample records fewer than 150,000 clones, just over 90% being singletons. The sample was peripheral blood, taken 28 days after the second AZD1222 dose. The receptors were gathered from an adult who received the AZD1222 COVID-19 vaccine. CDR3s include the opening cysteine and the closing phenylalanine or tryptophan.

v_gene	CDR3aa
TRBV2	CASSVFGAGNTEAFF
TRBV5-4	CASSFQGTRETQYF
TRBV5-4	CASSPGTRVGEQFF
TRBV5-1	CASSFGSGSDGTDTQYF
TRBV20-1	CSASKRERGGTEAFF
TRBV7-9	CASSLLRVGRTDTQYF
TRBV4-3	CASSQDFRRPPPNEKLFF
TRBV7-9	CASRSTTGELFF
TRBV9	CASSVVGEPYNEQFF
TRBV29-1	CSVELQGHTEAFF
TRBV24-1	CATPQAGDQDGYTF
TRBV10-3	CAISEGQPTEAFF
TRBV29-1	CSVEVGSLRAGEQFF
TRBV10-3	CAISSQPGEGYGYTF
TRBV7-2	CASSLAAEGYGYTF
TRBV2	CASLDAGGYGYTF
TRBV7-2	CASSLSPGSGINEQFF
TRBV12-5	CASGRNQPQHF
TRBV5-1	CASSLGGLSNEKLFF
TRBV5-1	CASSPARDVYEQYF
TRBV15	CATSRLGTDGTEAFF
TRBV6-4	CASIDREDGYTF